These 18 T cell receptor beta chains were sequenced from one sample in a study of TIL therapy for anti-PD-1-resistant metastatic lung cancer (dated by TCRdb to the early 2020s). The time point tag for this specimen amounts to: pre-treatment sample, taken before nivolumab and TIL therapy. TCR beta CDR3 regions were amplified from genomic DNA with the immunoSEQ v3 hsTCRB kit using bias-controlled multiplex PCR. TCRdb took this table from immuneACCESS and kept in-frame rearrangements with V and J called. Such tables lack part of the clones; where checked against another copy, unresolved V genes explain under half of the gap, and the rest is unexplained. The sample contains approximately 22,000 clones, about 71% of them found a single time. The ten most abundant clones make up roughly 2% of the sample. This specimen consisted of blood, obtained at baseline. These receptor sequences come from a person aged 25 to 79 with non-small cell lung cancer.

The chain recombines TRBV12-3 or TRBV12-4 with TRBJ1-5; D is uncertain. This CDR3 spans 13 amino acids. Trimming stripped 5 bases from V and 7 bases from J, with 12 bases between. CDR3 in DNA: TGTGCCAGCAGTCAAACAAGTACCCAGCCCCAGCATTTT. Its protein product is CASSQTSTQPQHF.

This clone was counted between two and nine times. The rearrangement uses TRBV5-1 and TRBJ2-5; 9 bases line up with TRBD1. This CDR3 spans 16 amino acids. Trimming at V came to 3 bases and at J to 2 bases, leaving 8 bases not matched to a gene. Germline V gives CDR1 SGHRS, CDR2 YFSETQ. CDR3 region: CASSSMGQGRQETQYF. CDR3 sequence (DNA): TGCGCCAGCAGCTCAATGGGACAGGGTCGGCAAGAGACCCAGTACTTC. Full variable domain (remainder filled in from reference TRBV5-1 and TRBJ2-5): KAGVTQTPRYLIKTRGQQVTLSCSPISGHRSVSWYQQTPGQGLQFLFEYFSETQRNKGNFPGRFSGRQFSNSRSEMNVSTLELGDSALYLCASSSMGQGRQETQYFGPGTRLLVL.

The table lists this clone with a few counts. In nucleotides, the CDR3 is TGCAGCGTTGGGACGGGGACAGGGGGCCCCGAGCAGTACTTC. This encodes CSVGTGTGGPEQYF. The chain combines TRBV29-1 with TRBJ2-7, with 12 bases fitting TRBD1. V lost 4 bases to trimming and J lost 6 bases; unmatched junction nucleotides: 7. This CDR3 comprises 14 residues. Germline CDR1 SQVTM, CDR2 ANQGSEA.

This clone has a handful of counts. V and J are TRBV29-1 and TRBJ1-2, with a weak D call TRBD1 (6 bases). Germline-derived CDR1 and CDR2 are SQVTM and ANQGSEA. With 6 bases removed from V and 2 bases from J, the gap between germline ends came to 10 bases. CDR3 length equals 12 residues. CDR3 in DNA: TGCAGCGTATGGACAGCAAACTATGGCTACACCTTC. It codes for CSVWTANYGYTF.

The chain links TRBV28 to TRBJ1-4, with 10 bases lining up with TRBD1. CDR3 length: 13 amino acids. Germline lookup yields CDR1 MDHEN and CDR2 SYDVKM. The junction had 3 bases not matched to a gene; V was cut back by 5 bases and J by 9 bases. The CDR3 bases are TGTGCCAGCAGTCCCGACAGGGGGCAAAAACTGTTTTTT. Translation: CASSPDRGQKLFF.

The CDR3 coding sequence is TGTGCCAGCAGTCAGGGCTCCTACGAGCAGTACGTC. Protein product: CASSQGSYEQYV. This rearrangement joins TRBV6-2 or TRBV6-3 to TRBJ2-7, with D possibly TRBD1 on 5 matching bases. Germline-derived CDR1 and CDR2 are MNHEY and SVGEGT. This CDR3 has 12 amino acids. V lost 5 bases and J lost 0, with 5 bases in between.

The chain links TRBV7-6 to TRBJ2-7; TRBD1 matches 9 bases. The ends lost 1 base at V and 3 bases at J; junction bases unmatched: 4. Germline V gene sequence: CDR1 SGHVS, CDR2 FNYEAQ. This CDR3 region has 15 residues. DNA of the CDR3: TGTGCCAGCAGCTTAGGGGGGGGACAGGGCTACGAGCAGTACTTC. Translated: CASSLGGGQGYEQYF.

The chain links TRBV30 to TRBJ1-2; TRBD1 might be the D (6 bases). There are 12 residues in the CDR3. The germline V and J ends were trimmed by 2 bases and 5 bases, with 9 bases remaining between them. CDR1 GTSNPN and CDR2 SVGIG come from the germline V gene (reference sequence). CDR3 nucleotide sequence: TGTGCCTGGAGTCGGGGGCCTTATGGCTACACCTTC. Translation gives CAWSRGPYGYTF.

This clone occurred once. The V and J genes are TRBV7-6 and TRBJ2-1, with TRBD1 matching 8 bases. The germline CDR1 and CDR2 sequences are SGHVS and FNYEAQ. This CDR3 has 13 residues. Trimming at V came to 4 bases and at J to 8 bases, leaving 4 bases not matched to a gene. CDR3 loop: CASSYGQGDEQFF. The CDR3 nucleotides read TGTGCCAGCAGCTACGGACAGGGCGATGAGCAGTTCTTC.

The chain joins TRBV4-1 to TRBJ1-2; D remains ambiguous. CDR3 length: 15 residues. V was clipped by 0 bases and J by 2 bases, with 10 bases between them. Per germline, CDR1 MGHRA and CDR2 YSYEKL. CDR3 nucleotide sequence: TGCGCCAGCAGCCAAGAGGCGGGCAGGAACTATGGCTACACCTTC. This gives the protein CASSQEAGRNYGYTF.

V and J are TRBV5-6 and TRBJ1-4; D not certain. In germline, CDR1 is SGHDT, CDR2 YYEEEE. V lost 0 bases and J lost 5, with 11 bases in between. This CDR3 comprises 15 residues. Here the CDR3 reads CASSLVAGGNEKLFF. The CDR3 nucleotides read TGTGCCAGCAGCTTGGTGGCAGGAGGAAATGAAAAACTGTTTTTT. Complete variable domain (other parts from reference TRBV5-6 and TRBJ1-4): DAGVTQSPTHLIKTRGQQVTLRCSPKSGHDTVSWYQQALGQGPQFIFQYYEEEERQRGNFPDRFSGHQFPNYSSELNVNALLLGDSALYLCASSLVAGGNEKLFFGSGTQLSVL.

The chain uses TRBV10-2 and TRBJ2-1; 10 positions agree with TRBD2. Germline V CDR1 and CDR2: WSHSY, SAAADI. The CDR3 loop spans 16 amino acids. With V trimmed by 6 bases and J by 8 bases, 13 bases remained unmatched. The CDR3 loop reads CASRTGTSAIFDEQFF. CDR3 DNA sequence: TGCGCCAGCAGAACCGGGACTAGCGCGATTTTCGATGAGCAGTTCTTC.

In its sample, this clone was seen a few times. The chain links TRBV29-1 to TRBJ2-3; 7 positions agree with TRBD1. After removal of 7 bases from V and 1 base from J, the junction contained 14 bases not matched to a gene. CDR3 length equals 16 residues. Looked up from germline, CDR1 is SQVTM and CDR2 is ANQGSEA. CDR3 nucleotides: TGCAGCGGCGCCGGCTTGGCGCAGGGGGGCACAGATACGCAGTATTTT. Its protein is CSGAGLAQGGTDTQYF.

The chain joins TRBV14 to TRBJ2-7; TRBD1 matches at 8 bases. Germline V CDR1 and CDR2: SGHDN, FVKESK. The junction had 12 bases not matched to a gene; V was cut back by 4 bases and J by 4 bases. CDR3 length: 16 amino acids. The CDR3: CASSPSLTGAKYEQYV. The CDR3 region has the DNA TGTGCCAGCAGCCCCTCCCTGACAGGGGCGAAATACGAGCAGTACGTC.

The V and J genes are TRBV25-1 and TRBJ1-2; TRBD1 might be the D (5 bases). The CDR3 has 15 residues. Germline CDR1 is MGHDK and CDR2 is SYGVNS. Between the trimmed V and J ends, which lost 1 base and 3 bases, there was a span of 12 bases. The CDR3 coding sequence is TGTGCCAGCAGTGAATTTGTCGGGGGGTACTATGGCTACACCTTC. It translates to CASSEFVGGYYGYTF.

V gene TRBV12-3 or TRBV12-4 combines with J gene TRBJ2-5; no clear D. Trimming removed 5 bases from V and 2 bases from J, with 9 bases in between. The length of the CDR3 is 13 residues. CDR3 nucleotide sequence: TGTGCCAGCAGTCCCGATCCTCAAGAGACCCAGTACTTC. This encodes CASSPDPQETQYF.

This clone was seen a single time. CDR3 nucleotides: TGCGCCAGCAGCACGGCGAAAACAGGGGACACCGGGGAGCTGTTTTTT. Amino acid sequence: CASSTAKTGDTGELFF. The gene calls are TRBV5-1 and TRBJ2-2; 7 positions match TRBD1. CDR1 is SGHRS and CDR2 is YFSETQ in the germline V gene. Trimming took 4 bases from V and 3 from J; bases not matched to a gene: 9. There are 16 residues in the CDR3.

The chain combines TRBV7-8 with TRBJ1-1; D may be TRBD1 (5 bases). CDR1 SGHVS and CDR2 FQNEAQ come from the germline V gene. Trimming took off 2 bases at V and 2 bases at J, with 9 bases between the two ends. The CDR3 totals 14 residues. The CDR3 reads CASSLSGGNTEAFF. The CDR3 DNA is TGTGCCAGCAGCTTATCGGGGGGAAACACTGAAGCTTTCTTT. Together with reference TRBV7-8 and TRBJ1-1, the CDR3 gives the full variable domain: GAGVSQSPRYKVAKRGQDVALRCDPISGHVSLFWYQQALGQGPEFLTYFQNEAQLDKSGLPSDRFFAERPEGSVSTLKIQRTQQEDSAVYLCASSLSGGNTEAFFGQGTRLTVV.